This passage covers 14 T cell receptor beta chains from one sample sequenced in a study of T cell responses to AZD1222 COVID-19 vaccine. TCRdb's copy holds only in-frame clones and misses some; the assay was immunoSEQ multiplex PCR. Among approximately 120,000 clones listed, approximately 92% were seen once. This specimen consisted of peripheral blood, obtained on day 0 of AZD1222 vaccination. These receptors were collected from an adult in good health.

This sequence joins TRBV13 and TRBJ2-1; 9 positions match TRBD2. CDR3 length equals 14 residues. J was trimmed by 6 bases and V by 7 bases; bases with no gene match: 7. Germline CDR1 is PRHDT and CDR2 is FYEKMQ (reference sequence). Here the CDR3 DNA reads TGTGCCAGCAATAGCGGGAGTCCAGGCAATGAGCAGTTCTTC. It codes for CASNSGSPGNEQFF.

V is TRBV11-2 and J is TRBJ1-1; D not resolved. The CDR3 loop spans 14 amino acids. With 5 bases removed from V and 0 bases from J, the gap between germline ends came to 10 bases. Per the germline V gene, CDR1 is SGHAT and CDR2 is FQNNGV. CDR3 loop: CASSAGRVNTEAFF. In DNA, the CDR3 is TGTGCCAGCAGCGCCGGTAGGGTGAACACTGAAGCTTTCTTT. Together with reference TRBV11-2 and TRBJ1-1, the CDR3 gives the full variable domain: EAGVAQSPRYKIIEKRQSVAFWCNPISGHATLYWYQQILGQGPKLLIQFQNNGVVDDSQLPKDRFSAERLKGVDSTLKIQPAKLEDSAVYLCASSAGRVNTEAFFGQGTRLTVV.

The table lists this clone with a count of one. In nucleotides, the CDR3 is TGTGCCAGCTCACCTGCGGGACGCCCTGGGCAGTTCTTC. Translation: CASSPAGRPGQFF. V usage is TRBV18 and J usage is TRBJ2-1; tentative D call: TRBD2 (6 bases). The CDR3 spans 13 residues. Germline CDR1 reads KGHSH; CDR2 reads LQKENI. Trimming took off 3 bases at V and 12 bases at J, with 15 bases between the two ends. Filled out from reference TRBV18 and TRBJ2-1, the complete variable domain reads NAGVMQNPRHLVRRRGQEARLRCSPMKGHSHVYWYRQLPEEGLKFMVYLQKENIIDESGMPKERFSAEFPKEGPSILRIQQVVRGDSAAYFCASSPAGRPGQFFGPGTRLTVL.

The chain recombines TRBV6-6 with TRBJ1-4; D is perhaps TRBD1 (5 bases). This CDR3 region has 13 residues. V was cut by 8 bases and J by 8 bases, with 15 bases left in between. CDR1 is MNHNY, CDR2 SVGAGI, per germline (reference sequence). For the CDR3, the DNA is TGTGCCAGCGCCGGGACCCCCGCAGAAAAACTGTTTTTT. Translation gives CASAGTPAEKLFF.

The chain joins TRBV27 to TRBJ2-7, with D perhaps TRBD1 or TRBD2 (5 bases each). The CDR3 covers 14 residues. V was trimmed by 3 bases and J by 5 bases, leaving 14 bases between them. Germline values: CDR1 MNHEY, CDR2 SMNVEV (reference sequence). DNA of the CDR3: TGTGCCAGCAGTTTTCGGGACGCGGCCAACGAGCAGTACTTC. The encoded protein is CASSFRDAANEQYF.

This chain connects TRBV20-1 to TRBJ1-2; D remains unclear. The V and J ends lost 2 bases and 5 bases respectively, with 6 bases between them. Per the germline V gene, CDR1 is DFQATT and CDR2 is SNEGSKA (reference sequence). The CDR3 is made up of 11 amino acids. The CDR3 loop is CSARTSYGYTF. The CDR3 DNA sequence: TGCAGTGCTAGAACATCTTATGGCTACACCTTC.

The V and J genes are TRBV7-3 and TRBJ2-2, with 10 positions matching TRBD2. Unmatched junction bases numbered 4, after V lost 6 bases and J lost 6 bases. Germline V gene data show CDR1 as SGHTA and CDR2 as FQGTGA. The CDR3 runs to 14 residues. CDR3 DNA sequence: TGTGCCAGCAGGCTAGCGGGAGCCCCCGGGGAGCTGTTTTTT. Translated: CASRLAGAPGELFF.

The gene calls are TRBV19 and TRBJ2-1; D ambiguous. The CDR3 spans 17 residues. The germline CDR1 and CDR2 sequences are LNHDA and SQIVND (reference sequence). The V and J ends lost 2 bases and 2 bases respectively, with 16 bases between them. The CDR3 reads CASSISQAGRAYNEQFF. The CDR3 coding sequence is TGTGCCAGTAGTATATCGCAGGCAGGTAGAGCCTACAATGAGCAGTTCTTC.

The rearrangement links TRBV9 to TRBJ1-4; weak D call: TRBD1 (6 bases). CDR3 length: 14 amino acids. V was shortened by 6 bases and J by 5 bases, with 14 bases between the two germline ends. The germline V gene has CDR1 SGDLS and CDR2 YYNGEE. The CDR3 is CASTPDSWNEKLFF. CDR3 in DNA: TGTGCCAGCACCCCGGACAGTTGGAATGAAAAACTGTTTTTT.

The rearrangement uses TRBV27 and TRBJ2-7; TRBD2 matches 10 bases. This CDR3 has 14 residues. In germline, CDR1 is MNHEY, CDR2 SMNVEV (reference sequence). V lost 2 bases to trimming and J lost 7 bases; unmatched junction nucleotides: 5. The CDR3 DNA reads TGTGCCAGCAGTTTACTAGCGGGAGCTCGAGAGCAGTACTTC. Its translation: CASSLLAGAREQYF.

The gene calls are TRBV7-8 and TRBJ1-2, with D uncertain. The germline gives CDR1 SGHVS, CDR2 FQNEAQ. This CDR3 spans 13 amino acids. Between the trimmed V and J ends, which lost 2 bases and 6 bases, there was a span of 10 bases. CDR3 loop: CASSLRELNGYTF. CDR3 coding DNA: TGTGCCAGCAGCTTAAGAGAGTTAAATGGCTACACCTTC.

The J gene is TRBJ2-1, the V gene TRBV24-1, with 10 positions matching TRBD1. CDR1 and CDR2 (germline): KGHDR, SFDVKD. This CDR3 is built from 18 residues. Trimming removed 3 bases from V and 7 bases from J; junction bases left unmatched: 14. The CDR3 sequence is CATSDPIPRDRGGNEQFF. The CDR3 region has the DNA TGTGCCACCAGTGATCCGATTCCCCGGGACAGGGGCGGGAATGAGCAGTTCTTC.

The V gene is TRBV18, the J gene TRBJ2-7, with D uncertain. Germline-derived CDR1 and CDR2 are KGHSH and LQKENI. This CDR3 is 13 amino acids long. Trimming took 3 bases from V and 2 from J, leaving 8 bases between them. CDR3 loop: CASSPGGTYEQYF. The DNA of the CDR3 is TGTGCCAGCTCACCGGGCGGAACCTACGAGCAGTACTTC.

V is TRBV12-3 or TRBV12-4 and J is TRBJ1-5, with a possible D match to TRBD1 (5 bases). Deletions cut 7 bases from V and 6 bases from J, with 13 bases between. The CDR3 runs 13 residues. CDR3 residues: CASNNQGSQPQHF. CDR3 DNA: TGTGCCAGCAACAACCAGGGAAGTCAGCCCCAGCATTTT.